Shown below are 22 T cell receptor beta chains from a single sample sequenced in a study of blood T cell repertoires in COVID-19. Sequenced by immunoSEQ multiplex PCR; TCRdb stores in-frame clones only, minus some. The table lists tens of thousands of clones, roughly 84% of them singletons. Sequenced material: peripheral blood. Receptor source: a woman aged 80 or over with active or convalescent COVID-19.

The chain uses TRBV6-5 and TRBJ1-2, with D hard to call. CDR3 length: 15 amino acids. CDR1 MNHEY and CDR2 SVGAGI come from the germline V gene. Deletions cut 2 bases from V and 2 bases from J, with 12 bases between. DNA of the CDR3: TGTGCCAGCAGTTACCGTCGAGCGTTAAACTATGGCTACACCTTC. It encodes CASSYRRALNYGYTF.

The chain links TRBV27 to TRBJ2-3; D may be TRBD2 (6 bases). V shed 5 bases and J shed 3 bases, with 15 bases lying between them. Germline-derived CDR1 and CDR2 are MNHEY and SMNVEV (reference sequence). The CDR3 is made up of 15 amino acids. CDR3 sequence: CASSRLWGVTDTQYF. CDR3 in DNA: TGTGCCAGCAGTCGCCTATGGGGGGTAACAGATACGCAGTATTTT.

The V gene is TRBV4-3, the J gene TRBJ2-7; D may be TRBD2 (6 bases). V lost 3 bases to trimming and J lost 1 base, with 10 bases between them. The germline V gene has CDR1 LGHNA and CDR2 YSLEER. This CDR3 has 14 amino acids. The CDR3 DNA follows: TGCGCCAGCAGCCATGGGACTGAATCCTACGAGCAGTACTTC. Translating gives CASSHGTESYEQYF.

The J gene is TRBJ2-7, the V gene TRBV25-1, with 9 bases fitting TRBD1. The CDR3 sequence is 15 residues long. CDR1 MGHDK and CDR2 SYGVNS come from the germline V gene. Losses at the gene ends were 6 bases for V and 1 base for J; bases not matched to a gene: 7. CDR3 in DNA: TGTGCCAGCAGGATAACCGGGACAGGGTCCTACGAGCAGTACTTC. Translation: CASRITGTGSYEQYF.

This rearrangement joins TRBV5-1 to TRBJ2-1, with 9 bases that match TRBD1. This CDR3 is 15 amino acids long. Germline V CDR1 and CDR2: SGHRS, YFSETQ. V was clipped by 4 bases and J by 6 bases; unmatched bases: 8. The CDR3 loop reads CASSPPGQGLNEQFF. CDR3 nucleotides: TGCGCCAGCAGCCCTCCGGGACAGGGTCTCAATGAGCAGTTCTTC.

This chain uses TRBV18 with TRBJ2-7; a possible D gene is TRBD2 (6 bases). V lost 8 bases and J lost 2, with 16 bases in between. This CDR3 is 14 amino acids long. Germline V CDR1 and CDR2: KGHSH, LQKENI. Here the CDR3 DNA reads TGTGCCAGCGGTCGGACGGGAGTTACCTACGAGCAGTACTTC. Its translation is CASGRTGVTYEQYF.

The chain joins TRBV19 to TRBJ2-7; TRBD2 matches at 12 bases. CDR3 length: 15 amino acids. The V gene end was trimmed by 6 bases and the J gene end by 4 bases; junction bases not matched to a gene: 7. Germline CDR1 is LNHDA and CDR2 is SQIVND (reference sequence). The CDR3 DNA sequence: TGTGCCAGTAGCGCAACTAGCGGGGGGTTTTACGAGCAGTACTTC. This gives the protein CASSATSGGFYEQYF.

V gene TRBV6-5 combines with J gene TRBJ1-2; 10 bases are shared with TRBD1. With V trimmed by 6 bases and J by 8 bases, 9 bases remained unmatched. The CDR3 runs to 14 residues. CDR1 and CDR2 (germline): MNHEY, SVGAGI. Here the CDR3 reads CASSDAGTGEGYTF. CDR3 DNA sequence: TGTGCCAGCAGCGACGCCGGGACAGGGGAAGGCTACACCTTC.

The rearrangement uses TRBV9 and TRBJ2-3, with a tentative D call TRBD2 (5 bases). Trimming pared 0 bases from V and 8 bases from J, leaving 13 bases between. Germline V CDR1 and CDR2: SGDLS, YYNGEE. This CDR3 comprises 14 residues. The CDR3 DNA sequence: TGTGCCAGCAGCGTAGTCGGCAGAGAGGGTACGCAGTATTTT. The encoded protein is CASSVVGREGTQYF.

This clone appeared a single time. The rearrangement uses TRBV14 and TRBJ2-7; possibly TRBD2 for D (6 bases). V lost 5 bases to trimming and J lost 6 bases, with 14 bases between them. The CDR3 totals 13 residues. CDR1 and CDR2 from the germline V gene are SGHDN and FVKESK. CDR3 sequence reads: CASSSYGRGEQYF. The CDR3, as DNA: TGTGCCAGCAGCTCATATGGGCGGGGCGAGCAGTACTTC.

This sequence joins TRBV19 and TRBJ1-5; no clear D gene. V lost 6 bases, J lost 5 bases, and 14 bases lay in between. The CDR3 has 14 amino acids. Per the germline V gene, CDR1 is LNHDA and CDR2 is SQIVND (reference sequence). The CDR3 nucleotides read TGTGCCAGTAGCCGGGAAGGTATTGATCAGCCCCAGCATTTT. Its protein product is CASSREGIDQPQHF.

This chain links TRBV10-3 with TRBJ1-6; 8 bases agree with TRBD1. Germline CDR1 and CDR2: ENHRY and SYGVKD. The CDR3 spans 16 residues. V lost 2 bases, J lost 10 bases, and 10 bases stayed unmatched. The CDR3 loop reads CAISERDRQVGSPLHF. The CDR3 DNA is TGTGCCATCAGTGAGAGGGACAGGCAAGTAGGATCACCCCTCCACTTT.

This clone occurred once. The V gene is TRBV7-8, the J gene TRBJ2-1; 11 bases are a match to TRBD1. CDR1 and CDR2 (germline): SGHVS, FQNEAQ. The CDR3 contains 15 residues. Trimming at V came to 5 bases and at J to 4 bases, leaving 4 bases not matched to a gene. Written as DNA, the CDR3 is TGTGCCAGCAGCCAGGACAGGGGGCGGTACAATGAGCAGTTCTTC. It translates to CASSQDRGRYNEQFF.

The chain recombines TRBV19 with TRBJ1-2; 7 bases line up with TRBD1. Germline CDR1 is LNHDA and CDR2 is SQIVND (reference sequence). V trimming: 6 bases; J trimming: 8 bases; junction bases outside the gene matches: 9. The CDR3 totals 13 residues. Here the CDR3 reads CASRSDRERGYTF. The DNA of the CDR3 is TGTGCCAGTAGAAGCGACAGGGAGAGGGGCTACACCTTC.

The chain joins TRBV11-2 to TRBJ1-2, with TRBD1 matching 10 bases. V lost 0 bases to trimming and J lost 1 base; unmatched junction nucleotides: 11. This CDR3 is built from 19 residues. Germline V gives CDR1 SGHAT, CDR2 FQNNGV. CDR3 DNA sequence: TGTGCCAGCAGCTTAGATCGGTTGGGGACAGGGGCGATTAACTATGGCTACACCTTC. Translating gives CASSLDRLGTGAINYGYTF.

The DNA of the CDR3 is TGTGCCAGCAGCTTGGGTGGGTTGCGGACAATACAGGGAACCGAGCAGTACTTC. This codes for CASSLGGLRTIQGTEQYF. This chain connects TRBV5-4 to TRBJ2-7; D may be TRBD1 (6 bases). Per germline, CDR1 SGHNT and CDR2 YYREEE (reference sequence). Trimming left V 0 bases short and J 6 bases short, with 25 bases between. The CDR3 runs 18 residues.

V gene TRBV30 combines with J gene TRBJ1-5, with a tentative D call TRBD1 (6 bases). Germline V lookup: CDR1 GTSNPN, CDR2 SVGIG (reference sequence). Trimming pared 7 bases from V and 5 bases from J, leaving 15 bases between. This CDR3 comprises 13 residues. Here the CDR3 DNA reads TGTGCCTCGAATACAGGGTACGATCAGCCCCAGCATTTT. Amino acids: CASNTGYDQPQHF.

The chain couples TRBV7-9 to TRBJ2-7; maybe TRBD1 (5 bases). V dropped 2 bases and J dropped 2 bases, with 13 bases sitting between them. The CDR3 totals 15 residues. Germline V gives CDR1 SEHNR, CDR2 FQNEAQ (reference sequence). CDR3 loop: CASSLFGAGPYEQYF. In DNA, the CDR3 is TGTGCCAGCAGCTTATTCGGCGCAGGGCCCTACGAGCAGTACTTC.

The chain recombines TRBV4-3 with TRBJ2-5; 10 bases are a match to TRBD2. CDR1 and CDR2 (germline): LGHNA, YSLEER. V trimming: 1 base; J trimming: 3 bases; junction bases outside the gene matches: 5. This CDR3 contains 16 residues. This chain's CDR3 is CASSQGVSGGKETQYF. DNA of the CDR3: TGCGCCAGCAGCCAAGGGGTTAGCGGGGGGAAAGAGACCCAGTACTTC.

V is TRBV3-1 (or the pseudogene TRBV3-2) and J is TRBJ2-2, with 7 bases that match TRBD1. The germline gives CDR1 LGHDT, CDR2 YNNKEL (reference sequence). The CDR3 spans 17 residues. The V gene end was trimmed by 4 bases and the J gene end by 6 bases; junction bases not matched to a gene: 14. CDR3 sequence reads: CASSPPRDRGQAGELFF. The CDR3 nucleotides read TGTGCCAGCAGCCCCCCACGAGATAGGGGGCAGGCCGGGGAGCTGTTTTTT.

The V gene is TRBV7-9, the J gene TRBJ1-1; D gene unclear. There are 16 residues in the CDR3. V lost 0 bases and J lost 3, with 14 bases in between. Germline V gene sequence: CDR1 SEHNR, CDR2 FQNEAQ (reference sequence). As DNA, the CDR3 is TGTGCCAGCAGCTTAGCGGTTTTCGCGGTGGACACTGAAGCTTTCTTT. This sequence encodes CASSLAVFAVDTEAFF.

About this clone itself: An end of the junction differs from the germline gene, which may be a read error. The V call is TRBV30, the J call TRBJ2-7; 8 bases align to TRBD1. Germline CDR1 and CDR2: GTSNPN and SVGIG (reference sequence). CDR3 length equals 13 residues. In DNA form, the CDR3 reads TGTGCCTGGAGTGGGACAGGGTTCTACGTGCAGTACTTC. Translation: CAWSGTGFYVQYF.